These 29 T cell receptor beta chains were sequenced from one sample in a study of cytomegalovirus exposure and HLA in healthy donors. The PCR used 60 Vbeta and 13 Jbeta primers. TCRdb's copy holds only in-frame clones and misses some; the assay was immunoSEQ multiplex PCR. Here the sample spans about 120,000 clones, 74% being singletons. The sample was PBMCs. Receptor source: a human donor in good health.

The chain combines TRBV28 with TRBJ1-2, with TRBD1 matching over 9 bases. V shed 3 bases and J 0 bases; nucleotides not matched to a gene: 11. The V gene's germline CDR1 is MDHEN and CDR2 SYDVKM. The CDR3 has 18 amino acids. CDR3 region: CASSFRGQGHFSNYGYTF. CDR3 nucleotides: TGTGCCAGCAGTTTCCGAGGACAGGGGCACTTTTCTAACTATGGCTACACCTTC.

This sequence joins TRBV30 and TRBJ1-1; D perhaps matches TRBD1 (5 bases). The germline CDR1 and CDR2 sequences are GTSNPN and SVGIG (reference sequence). Trimming left V 3 bases short and J 0 bases short, with 11 bases between. The CDR3 sequence is 14 residues long. The CDR3 DNA is TGTGCCTGGAGAAAGGGGATGATGAACACTGAAGCTTTCTTT. Translation gives CAWRKGMMNTEAFF.

The chain links TRBV15 to TRBJ2-5; 7 bases agree with TRBD1. The J call may be faulty, since TRBJ2-7 better matches the DNA end. The CDR3 contains 15 residues. The germline CDR1 and CDR2 sequences are LNHNV and YYDKDF (reference sequence). In DNA form, the CDR3 reads TGTGCCACCAGCAGAGGAGGGGGCAGAATTTACGAGCAGTACTTC. It translates to CATSRGGGRIYEQYF.

The chain joins TRBV7-9 to TRBJ2-1, with 9 bases that match TRBD2. The CDR3 is 13 amino acids. Trimming took 5 bases from V and 14 from J; bases not matched to a gene: 10. CDR1 and CDR2 (germline): SEHNR, FQNEAQ (reference sequence). The CDR3 is CASSAGLAGKEFF. The CDR3 nucleotides are TGTGCCAGCAGCGCGGGACTAGCAGGGAAAGAGTTCTTC.

The CDR3 loop is CAWSRGRIQGTSPLHF. Here the CDR3 DNA reads TGTGCCTGGAGTAGGGGGCGGATACAGGGGACTTCACCCCTCCACTTT. The J gene is TRBJ1-6, the V gene TRBV30; 7 bases match TRBD1. With V trimmed by 2 bases and J by 9 bases, 13 bases remained unmatched. CDR1 GTSNPN and CDR2 SVGIG come from the germline V gene (reference sequence). The CDR3 consists of 16 residues. Together with reference TRBV30 and TRBJ1-6, the CDR3 gives the full variable domain: SQTIHQWPATLVQPVGSPLSLECTVEGTSNPNLYWYRQAAGRGLQLLFYSVGIGQISSEVPQNLSASRPQDRQFILSSKKLLLSDSGFYLCAWSRGRIQGTSPLHFGNGTRLTVT.

The sample holds a few counts of this clone. The chain employs TRBV9 and TRBJ1-3, with a weak D call TRBD1 (5 bases). CDR1 and CDR2 (germline): SGDLS, YYNGEE. The CDR3 is 15 residues long. V was trimmed by 4 bases and J by 2 bases, leaving 13 bases between them. CDR3: CASSPQGSAGNTIYF. CDR3 nucleotide sequence: TGTGCCAGCAGCCCCCAGGGCTCCGCTGGAAACACCATATATTTT.

The V call is TRBV7-8, the J call TRBJ2-6, with a tentative D call TRBD2 (5 bases). Between the trimmed V and J ends, which lost 3 bases and 3 bases, there was a span of 6 bases. The CDR3 has 14 amino acids. Germline CDR1 is SGHVS and CDR2 is FQNEAQ. DNA of the CDR3: TGTGCCAGCAGCTTCGGAGGTGGGGCCAACGTCCTGACTTTC. It encodes CASSFGGGANVLTF.

J is TRBJ2-3 and V is TRBV28; 11 positions agree with TRBD2. V was pared by 4 bases and J by 8 bases, with 14 bases of the junction left unmatched. The CDR3 totals 17 residues. In germline, CDR1 is MDHEN, CDR2 SYDVKM. The chain's CDR3 is CASSSPAVAGGWGTQYF. The CDR3 DNA reads TGTGCCAGCAGTTCCCCTGCGGTAGCGGGAGGGTGGGGTACGCAGTATTTT.

The chain joins TRBV9 to TRBJ2-7; TRBD2 is a possible D gene (5 bases). Germline CDR1 and CDR2: SGDLS and YYNGEE. The V end was cut by 4 bases, the J end by 4 bases, with 15 bases between. The CDR3 runs to 14 residues. Written as DNA, the CDR3 is TGTGCCAGCAGCCCCCGGCCCGGCGGGTACGAGCAGTACTTC. This codes for CASSPRPGGYEQYF. Filled out from reference TRBV9 and TRBJ2-7, the complete variable domain reads DSGVTQTPKHLITATGQRVTLRCSPRSGDLSVYWYQQSLDQGLQFLIQYYNGEERAKGNILERFSAQQFPDLHSELNLSSLELGDSALYFCASSPRPGGYEQYFGPGTRLTVT.

This CDR3 reads CAWSWGGGHSGNTIYF. In nucleotides, the CDR3 is TGTGCCTGGAGTTGGGGGGGCGGCCACTCTGGAAACACCATATATTTT. This chain joins TRBV30 and TRBJ1-3; weak D call: TRBD1 (6 bases). V was shortened by 2 bases and J by 0 bases, with 14 bases between the two germline ends. The germline V gene has CDR1 GTSNPN and CDR2 SVGIG (reference sequence). This CDR3 is built from 16 residues.

The chain employs TRBV18 and TRBJ1-5; possibly TRBD1 for D (5 bases). Germline CDR1 reads KGHSH; CDR2 reads LQKENI. The V end was cut by 5 bases, the J end by 5 bases, with 10 bases between. The CDR3 has 13 residues. CDR3 in DNA: TGTGCCAGCTCAGAGCAGGGATATCAGCCCCAGCATTTT. Translating gives CASSEQGYQPQHF.

In DNA, the CDR3 is TGTGCCAGCAGTGTCCCCCTCCTTGACAGGGCGAGAGAGACCCAGTACTTC. Translation gives CASSVPLLDRARETQYF. V and J are TRBV28 and TRBJ2-5; 7 positions match TRBD1. The CDR3 contains 17 residues. The V gene end was trimmed by 5 bases and the J gene end by 4 bases; junction bases not matched to a gene: 16. Germline assignment: CDR1 MDHEN and CDR2 SYDVKM.

The rearrangement uses TRBV4-1 and TRBJ2-5; possible D gene TRBD2, 7 bases. This CDR3 has 18 residues. Per the germline V gene, CDR1 is MGHRA and CDR2 is YSYEKL. Trimming removed 2 bases from V and 5 bases from J, with 24 bases in between. This CDR3 reads CASSQWGASGTLGETQYF. The CDR3 DNA reads as TGCGCCAGCAGCCAATGGGGGGCTAGCGGAACCCTGGGGGAGACCCAGTACTTC.

This clone occurred a few times. The V and J genes are TRBV28 and TRBJ2-7, with 8 bases fitting TRBD2. The CDR3 totals 15 residues. After removal of 8 bases from V and 0 bases from J, the junction contained 9 bases not matched to a gene. Germline-derived CDR1 and CDR2 are MDHEN and SYDVKM. For the CDR3, the DNA is TGTGCCAGCGAGTTCGGGGGGGCAAGCTCCTACGAGCAGTACTTC. Protein sequence: CASEFGGASSYEQYF.

The gene calls are TRBV28 and TRBJ2-7; 10 bases agree with TRBD2. This CDR3 has 15 amino acids. The germline CDR1 and CDR2 sequences are MDHEN and SYDVKM. Trimming at V came to 5 bases and at J to 3 bases, leaving 7 bases not matched to a gene. The CDR3 is CASSLLAGENYEQYF. CDR3 in DNA: TGTGCCAGCAGTCTCCTAGCGGGGGAGAACTACGAGCAGTACTTC. Drawing the rest from reference TRBV28 and TRBJ2-7, the complete variable domain is DVKVTQSSRYLVKRTGEKVFLECVQDMDHENMFWYRQDPGLGLRLIYFSYDVKMKEKGDIPEGYSVSREKKERFSLILESASTNQTSMYLCASSLLAGENYEQYFGPGTRLTVT.

The chain links TRBV19 to TRBJ1-5, with D tentatively TRBD1 (6 bases). The V end lost 3 bases, the J end lost 3 bases, and 9 bases lay between the germline ends. Germline V gives CDR1 LNHDA, CDR2 SQIVND (reference sequence). The CDR3 has 14 residues. The CDR3 nucleotides are TGTGCCAGTAGTATTGGGGGGGCCAATCAGCCCCAGCATTTT. Residues: CASSIGGANQPQHF.

The gene calls are TRBV13 and TRBJ2-5; the D gene is possibly TRBD1 (6 bases). Germline CDR1 reads PRHDT; CDR2 reads FYEKMQ (reference sequence). CDR3 length: 14 residues. V dropped 3 bases and J dropped 6 bases, with 14 bases sitting between them. The CDR3 DNA follows: TGTGCCAGCAGCTTGTCGCACAGGGTCCAGACCCAGTACTTC. Amino acids: CASSLSHRVQTQYF.

This chain joins TRBV28 and TRBJ2-1; 7 bases align to TRBD1. CDR1 is MDHEN, CDR2 SYDVKM, per germline. V was clipped by 5 bases and J by 3 bases; unmatched bases: 7. This CDR3 contains 15 residues. CDR3 loop: CASSTGVENYNEQFF. The CDR3 DNA reads TGTGCCAGCAGTACAGGGGTGGAAAACTACAATGAGCAGTTCTTC.

This sequence joins TRBV28 and TRBJ2-1, with D perhaps TRBD2 (5 bases). Trimming took 2 bases from V and 6 from J, leaving 11 bases between them. Germline V gives CDR1 MDHEN, CDR2 SYDVKM. This CDR3 is 14 amino acids long. This chain's CDR3 is CASSLIGGPNEQFF. The CDR3 DNA sequence: TGTGCCAGCAGTTTAATTGGCGGGCCCAATGAGCAGTTCTTC. Filled out from reference TRBV28 and TRBJ2-1, the complete variable domain reads DVKVTQSSRYLVKRTGEKVFLECVQDMDHENMFWYRQDPGLGLRLIYFSYDVKMKEKGDIPEGYSVSREKKERFSLILESASTNQTSMYLCASSLIGGPNEQFFGPGTRLTVL.

The chain joins TRBV4-2 to TRBJ1-3, with 8 bases lining up with TRBD1. V lost 1 base, J lost 3 bases, and 5 bases stayed unmatched. CDR3 length equals 16 residues. Germline CDR1 and CDR2: LGHNA and YNFKEQ. Written as DNA, the CDR3 is TGTGCCAGCAGCCAAGTGGCAGGGGGCGATGGAAACACCATATATTTT. Residues: CASSQVAGGDGNTIYF.

The chain is built from TRBV30 and TRBJ2-7; TRBD2 matches at 7 bases. V shed 6 bases and J 2 bases; nucleotides not matched to a gene: 10. CDR1 and CDR2 (germline): GTSNPN, SVGIG (reference sequence). This CDR3 is built from 14 residues. As DNA, the CDR3 is TGTGCCTGCCCACGGACCAGCGGGGCCTACGAGCAGTACTTC. Its protein is CACPRTSGAYEQYF. The variable domain in full, completed from reference TRBV30 and TRBJ2-7, reads SQTIHQWPATLVQPVGSPLSLECTVEGTSNPNLYWYRQAAGRGLQLLFYSVGIGQISSEVPQNLSASRPQDRQFILSSKKLLLSDSGFYLCACPRTSGAYEQYFGPGTRLTVT.

The rearrangement uses TRBV11-2 and TRBJ1-2; TRBD1 agrees at 7 bases. In germline, CDR1 is SGHAT, CDR2 FQNNGV. Germline trimming cut 2 bases from V and 7 bases from J; bases unmatched to any gene: 7. The CDR3 has 14 residues. The CDR3 sequence is CASSLLRGQGGYTF. The DNA for the CDR3 is TGTGCCAGCAGCTTATTAAGGGGGCAAGGTGGCTACACCTTC.

Here the CDR3 reads CASSYSTGKEYF. CDR3 DNA sequence: TGTGCCAGCAGTTACTCGACGGGAAAGGAGTACTTC. This chain uses TRBV6-5 with TRBJ2-7; a weak D match, TRBD2 (5 bases). CDR3 length equals 12 residues. V was clipped by 0 bases and J by 11 bases, with 11 bases between them. Germline V gene lookup returns CDR1 MNHEY and CDR2 SVGAGI.

This clone was recorded only once. CDR3 amino acids: CASSKESGDRGKTQYF. Written as DNA, the CDR3 is TGTGCCAGCAGCAAAGAAAGTGGGGACAGGGGCAAGACCCAGTACTTC. The V and J genes are TRBV21-1 and TRBJ2-5; the DNA was not used to check the table's D call, TRBD1. TRBV21-1 is a recognized pseudogene. This CDR3 comprises 16 residues.

The chain has TRBV11-2 and TRBJ2-3; unclear D gene. The CDR3 consists of 13 residues. Germline loops: CDR1 SGHAT, CDR2 FQNNGV. Trimming shortened V by 1 base and J by 5 bases, and 7 bases separated the two germline ends. CDR3 protein: CASSLGAKDTQYF. The DNA of the CDR3 is TGTGCCAGCAGCTTAGGAGCTAAAGATACGCAGTATTTT.

The genes are TRBV11-3 and TRBJ1-1; D not certain. V was trimmed by 0 bases and J by 1 base, leaving 9 bases between them. This CDR3 has 15 amino acids. Germline V lookup: CDR1 SGHNT, CDR2 YENEEA. The chain's CDR3 is CASSLDGGKNTEAFF. The DNA of the CDR3 is TGTGCCAGCAGCTTAGATGGAGGGAAGAACACTGAAGCTTTCTTT.

The chain is built from TRBV5-1 and TRBJ1-1; 10 bases are shared with TRBD1. The CDR3 covers 16 residues. CDR1 and CDR2 from the germline V gene are SGHRS and YFSETQ. The ends lost 3 bases at V and 3 bases at J; junction bases unmatched: 8. The CDR3 DNA sequence: TGCGCCAGCAGCTGGAGACAGGGGGCGAGCGACACTGAAGCTTTCTTT. Its protein is CASSWRQGASDTEAFF.

V usage is TRBV6-5 and J usage is TRBJ1-5, with D possibly being TRBD1 (6 bases). Germline-derived CDR1 and CDR2 are MNHEY and SVGAGI. V lost 6 bases to trimming and J lost 2 bases, with 11 bases between them. The CDR3 has 14 residues. The DNA of the CDR3 is TGTGCCAGCAGGGGGGGGGCTGGCAATCAGCCCCAGCATTTT. The encoded protein is CASRGGAGNQPQHF.

This clone was picked up one time. This chain links TRBV2 with TRBJ1-4, with unresolved D. The V gene lost 6 bases and the J gene lost 12 bases, with 20 bases spanning the gap. The germline CDR1 and CDR2 sequences are SNHLY and FYNNEI. CDR3 length: 14 residues. The CDR3 nucleotides read TGTGCCAGCAGAAACCCGGGATACTTACCGGAACTGTTTTTT. Its translation: CASRNPGYLPELFF.